This TCR beta chain was obtained from a study of cytomegalovirus exposure and HLA in healthy donors. This clone has only a few counts. Its antigen is undetermined. Looked up from germline, CDR1 is MRHNA and CDR2 is SNTAGT. V was pared by 4 bases and J by 0 bases, with 22 bases between. This CDR3 comprises 19 residues. PCR used 60 Vbeta primers and 13 Jbeta primers. TCRdb's table, derived via immunoSEQ multiplex PCR, lists solely in-frame clones and lacks some. The sample holds around 110,000 clones, 65% seen once. Study results and limitations: In a later analysis, HLA-associated beta chains showed higher expansion and lower generation probabilities than comparable chains.

The TCR sequence derives from a woman between 35 and 50 years old in good health and CMV-seropositive. V usage is TRBV6-4 and J usage is TRBJ1-5, with D unresolved. What was sequenced was PBMCs. CDR3 loop: CASSAMKPPGLYSNQPQHF. The CDR3 bases are TGTGCCAGCAGTGCCATGAAACCCCCAGGACTTTATAGCAATCAGCCCCAGCATTTT.